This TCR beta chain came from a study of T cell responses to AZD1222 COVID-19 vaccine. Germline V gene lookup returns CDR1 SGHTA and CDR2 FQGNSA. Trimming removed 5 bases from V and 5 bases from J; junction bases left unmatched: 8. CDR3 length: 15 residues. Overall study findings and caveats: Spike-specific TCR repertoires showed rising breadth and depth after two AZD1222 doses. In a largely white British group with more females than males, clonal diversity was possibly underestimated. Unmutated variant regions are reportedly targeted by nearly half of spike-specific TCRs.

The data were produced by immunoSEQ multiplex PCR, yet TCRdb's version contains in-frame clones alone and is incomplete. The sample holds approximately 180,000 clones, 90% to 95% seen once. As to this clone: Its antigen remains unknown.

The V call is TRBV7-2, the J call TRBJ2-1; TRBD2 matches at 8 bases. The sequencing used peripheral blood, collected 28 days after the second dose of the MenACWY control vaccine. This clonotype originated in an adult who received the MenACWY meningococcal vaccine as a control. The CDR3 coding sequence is TGTGCCAGCAGCCCTGGACTAGCCGCGCACAATGAGCAGTTCTTC. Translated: CASSPGLAAHNEQFF.